Below, 13 T cell receptor beta chains from the same sample are listed, as sequenced in a study of blood T cell repertoires in COVID-19. Using immunoSEQ multiplex PCR, the repertoire was profiled, and TCRdb retains in-frame clones only, with some absent. The sample shows approximately 280,000 clones, approximately 89% of them seen only once. The specimen sequenced was PBMCs or T cells enriched from blood (not recorded which). The receptors were sampled from a woman between 18 and 29 years old who had recovered from COVID-19.

In its sample, this clone was seen once. This chain uses TRBV5-5 with TRBJ2-7; D is possibly TRBD2 (7 bases). V was clipped by 4 bases and J by 0 bases, with 23 bases between them. Germline assignment: CDR1 SGHKS and CDR2 YYEKEE (reference sequence). The CDR3 is 18 residues long. CDR3 DNA: TGTGCCAGCAGCCCTATTGGGGGGGCTGTCGGGAACTCCTACGAGCAGTACTTC. Amino acids: CASSPIGGAVGNSYEQYF.

The chain links TRBV7-2 to TRBJ1-6; D is possibly TRBD1 (6 bases). V shed 4 bases and J shed 5 bases, with 9 bases lying between them. CDR1 is SGHTA, CDR2 FQGNSA, per germline. The CDR3 extends over 14 amino acids. CDR3 loop: CASSSTGDNSPLHF. The DNA for the CDR3 is TGTGCCAGCAGCTCGACAGGAGATAATTCACCCCTCCACTTT. Full variable domain (rest looked up from reference TRBV7-2 and TRBJ1-6): GAGVSQSPSNKVTEKGKDVELRCDPISGHTALYWYRQSLGQGLEFLIYFQGNSAPDKSGLPSDRFSAERTGGSVSTLTIQRTQQEDSAVYLCASSSTGDNSPLHFGNGTRLTVT.

This clone was seen a handful of times. The V gene is TRBV15, the J gene TRBJ2-3, with 8 bases identical to TRBD2. The CDR3 totals 16 residues. Germline V gene sequence: CDR1 LNHNV, CDR2 YYDKDF (reference sequence). Unmatched junction bases numbered 8, after V lost 1 base and J lost 5 bases. As DNA, the CDR3 is TGTGCCACCAGCAGAGGGCGGGAGGCCGGGGGAGATACGCAGTATTTT. Translating it yields CATSRGREAGGDTQYF. The whole variable domain, filled in from reference TRBV15 and TRBJ2-3, reads DAMVIQNPRYQVTQFGKPVTLSCSQTLNHNVMYWYQQKSSQAPKLLFHYYDKDFNNEADTPDNFQSRRPNTSFCFLDIRSPGLGDTAMYLCATSRGREAGGDTQYFGPGTRLTVL.

The chain recombines TRBV3-1 (or the pseudogene TRBV3-2) with TRBJ1-1; D call uncertain. CDR1 is LGHDT and CDR2 is YNNKEL in the germline V gene (reference sequence). V lost 5 bases to trimming and J lost 5 bases, with 12 bases between them. CDR3 length equals 13 residues. The CDR3 nucleotides read TGTGCCAGCAGCGAGACCGGGTTAACTGAAGCTTTCTTT. It yields the protein CASSETGLTEAFF.

The genes are TRBV30 and TRBJ2-2; D is unclear. Per the germline V gene, CDR1 is GTSNPN and CDR2 is SVGIG (reference sequence). The CDR3 is 12 amino acids. V shed 2 bases and J shed 8 bases, with 9 bases lying between them. This chain's CDR3 is CAWSIGWGELFF. The CDR3, as DNA: TGTGCCTGGAGTATCGGGTGGGGGGAGCTGTTTTTT.

The rearrangement links TRBV9 to TRBJ1-6; 8 bases agree with TRBD1. The germline V gene encodes CDR1 SGDLS and CDR2 YYNGEE. CDR3 size: 13 residues. The V gene end was trimmed by 7 bases and the J gene end by 7 bases; junction bases not matched to a gene: 4. CDR3 DNA: TGTGCCAGCGCGACAGGGGAAAATTCACCCCTCCACTTT. Its translation: CASATGENSPLHF. The entire variable domain, with the rest obtained from reference TRBV9 and TRBJ1-6, is as follows: DSGVTQTPKHLITATGQRVTLRCSPRSGDLSVYWYQQSLDQGLQFLIQYYNGEERAKGNILERFSAQQFPDLHSELNLSSLELGDSALYFCASATGENSPLHFGNGTRLTVT.

This clone was seen only once. The gene calls are TRBV4-1 and TRBJ2-5; maybe TRBD1 (8 bases). Trimming took 0 bases from V and 3 from J, leaving 11 bases between them. Germline lookup yields CDR1 MGHRA and CDR2 YSYEKL. This CDR3 is 15 amino acids long. CDR3 amino acids: CASSQEQGGEETQYF. The DNA of the CDR3 is TGCGCCAGCAGCCAAGAACAGGGGGGGGAAGAGACCCAGTACTTC.

J is TRBJ2-3 and V is TRBV14; a weak D match, TRBD2 (5 bases). Germline loops: CDR1 SGHDN, CDR2 FVKESK. The CDR3 is made up of 16 amino acids. The V end was cut by 0 bases, the J end by 3 bases, with 13 bases between. The DNA of the CDR3 is TGTGCCAGCAGCCAAGATGCGGGTTTTAGGACAGATACGCAGTATTTT. This gives the protein CASSQDAGFRTDTQYF.

The chain recombines TRBV5-4 with TRBJ1-1; 10 positions agree with TRBD1. Trimming took 4 bases from V and 3 from J; bases not matched to a gene: 6. This CDR3 has 15 residues. Germline loops: CDR1 SGHNT, CDR2 YYREEE (reference sequence). In DNA form, the CDR3 reads TGTGCCAGCAGCACAGGGGACAGGGGTTACACTGAAGCTTTCTTT. Protein: CASSTGDRGYTEAFF.

This sequence joins TRBV30 and TRBJ2-5; 10 bases map to TRBD2. The V gene's germline CDR1 is GTSNPN and CDR2 SVGIG (reference sequence). Trimming cost V 6 bases and J 6 bases; bases outside gene matches: 13. The CDR3 length is 15 residues. CDR3 sequence (DNA): TGTGCCTGTCTTTGGGGGCTAGCGGGGGTGCAGACCCAGTACTTC. Amino acids: CACLWGLAGVQTQYF.

The J gene is TRBJ1-3, the V gene TRBV28; D gene unclear. Trimming pared 3 bases from V and 0 bases from J, leaving 9 bases between. CDR3 length: 15 residues. Germline-derived CDR1 and CDR2 are MDHEN and SYDVKM. This chain's CDR3 is CASSFGASSGNTIYF. DNA for the CDR3: TGTGCCAGCAGTTTCGGAGCGTCCTCTGGAAACACCATATATTTT.

The genes are TRBV28 and TRBJ1-2; TRBD1 agrees at 7 bases. V dropped 10 bases and J dropped 2; count of bases not matched to a gene: 4. Germline-derived CDR1 and CDR2 are MDHEN and SYDVKM. This CDR3 contains 12 residues. The DNA for the CDR3 is TGTGCCATTCACAGGGGAAACTATGGCTACACCTTC. This codes for CAIHRGNYGYTF.

J is TRBJ2-2 and V is TRBV6-5; D is uncertain. The CDR3 spans 11 residues. Germline CDR1 MNHEY, CDR2 SVGAGI. V was cut by 6 bases and J by 4 bases, with 3 bases left in between. The CDR3 spells CASRSTGELFF. CDR3 in DNA: TGTGCCAGCAGGAGCACCGGGGAGCTGTTTTTT.